What follows is one T cell receptor beta chain and its context. Authors' processing steps: Reference gene primer amplification yielded estimated nucleated cell counts. Data came from immunoSEQ multiplex PCR; TCRdb stores just in-frame clones and leaves some out. V, J and clone size were drawn from that table, and D and trimming were deduced from the DNA. The repertoire holds over 60,000 clones, with 85% to 90% as singletons. The V and J ends lost 3 bases and 7 bases respectively, with 7 bases between them. The CDR3 contains 12 residues. CDR1 is MNHNS, CDR2 SASEGT, per germline. This specimen belongs to a study of blood T cell repertoires in COVID-19. Whole-study context: PBMCs, B-cell-depleted T cells, or T cells provided the cDNA or gDNA that made up the material.

The rearrangement links TRBV6-1 to TRBJ2-1; a possible D gene is TRBD2 (5 bases). The specimen was peripheral blood. This clonotype was sampled from a woman aged 80 or older with active COVID-19. The CDR3 loop is CASSEWENEQFF. CDR3 nucleotide sequence: TGTGCCAGCAGTGAGTGGGAGAATGAGCAGTTCTTC.